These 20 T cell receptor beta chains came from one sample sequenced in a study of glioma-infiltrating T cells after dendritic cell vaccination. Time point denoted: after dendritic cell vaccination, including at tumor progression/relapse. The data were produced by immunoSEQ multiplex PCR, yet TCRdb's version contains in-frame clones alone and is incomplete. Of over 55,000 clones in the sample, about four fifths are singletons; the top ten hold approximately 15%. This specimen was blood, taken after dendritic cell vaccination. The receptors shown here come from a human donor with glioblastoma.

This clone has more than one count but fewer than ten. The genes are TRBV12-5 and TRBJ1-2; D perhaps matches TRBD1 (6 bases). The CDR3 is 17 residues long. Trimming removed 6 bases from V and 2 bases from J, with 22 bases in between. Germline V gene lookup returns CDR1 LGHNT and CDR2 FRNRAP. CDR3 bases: TGTGCTAGTGGAGCGAAGACCGGGACACAAAGGAACTATGGCTACACCTTC. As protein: CASGAKTGTQRNYGYTF. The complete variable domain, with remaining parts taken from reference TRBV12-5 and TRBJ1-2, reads DARVTQTPRHKVTEMGQEVTMRCQPILGHNTVFWYRQTMMQGLELLAYFRNRAPLDDSGMPKDRFSAEMPDATLATLKIQPSEPRDSAVYFCASGAKTGTQRNYGYTFGSGTRLTVV.

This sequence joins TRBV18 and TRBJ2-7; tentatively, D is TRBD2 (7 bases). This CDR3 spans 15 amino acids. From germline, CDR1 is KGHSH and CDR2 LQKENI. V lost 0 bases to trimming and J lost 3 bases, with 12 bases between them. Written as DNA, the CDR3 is TGTGCCAGCTCACCACCGGGGGGGCCCAACTACGAGCAGTACTTC. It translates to CASSPPGGPNYEQYF.

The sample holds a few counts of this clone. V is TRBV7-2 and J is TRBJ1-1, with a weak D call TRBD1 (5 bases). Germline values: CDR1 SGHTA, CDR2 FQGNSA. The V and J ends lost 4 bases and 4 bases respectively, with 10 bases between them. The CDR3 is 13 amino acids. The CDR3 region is CASSSGGFTEAFF. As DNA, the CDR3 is TGTGCCAGCAGCTCGGGGGGGTTCACTGAAGCTTTCTTT.

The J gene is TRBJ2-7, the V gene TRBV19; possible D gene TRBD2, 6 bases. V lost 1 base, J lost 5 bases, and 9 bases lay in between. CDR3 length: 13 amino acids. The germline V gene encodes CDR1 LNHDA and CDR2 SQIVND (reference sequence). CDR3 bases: TGTGCCAGTAGTATAGTTTCGGGGGACGAGCAGTACTTC. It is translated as CASSIVSGDEQYF.

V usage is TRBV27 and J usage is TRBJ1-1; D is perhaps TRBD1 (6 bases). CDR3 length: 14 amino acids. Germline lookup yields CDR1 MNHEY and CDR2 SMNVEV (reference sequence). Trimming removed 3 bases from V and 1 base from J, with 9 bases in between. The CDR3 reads CASSLGAANTEAFF. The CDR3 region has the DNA TGTGCCAGCAGTTTGGGGGCGGCGAACACTGAAGCTTTCTTT.

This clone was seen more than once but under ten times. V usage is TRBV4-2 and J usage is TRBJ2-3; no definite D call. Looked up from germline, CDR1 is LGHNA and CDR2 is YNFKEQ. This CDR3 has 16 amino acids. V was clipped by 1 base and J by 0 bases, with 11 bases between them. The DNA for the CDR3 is TGTGCCAGCAGCCAAGCACAGAGAATTAGCACAGATACGCAGTATTTT. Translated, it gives CASSQAQRISTDTQYF.

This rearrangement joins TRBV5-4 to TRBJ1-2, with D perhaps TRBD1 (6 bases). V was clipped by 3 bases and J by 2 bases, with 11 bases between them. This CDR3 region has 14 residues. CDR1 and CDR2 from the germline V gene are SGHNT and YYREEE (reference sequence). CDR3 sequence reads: CASSSGTLNYGYTF. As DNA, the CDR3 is TGTGCCAGCAGCTCCGGGACACTGAACTATGGCTACACCTTC. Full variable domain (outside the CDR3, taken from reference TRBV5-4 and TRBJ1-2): ETGVTQSPTHLIKTRGQQVTLRCSSQSGHNTVSWYQQALGQGPQFIFQYYREEENGRGNFPPRFSGLQFPNYSSELNVNALELDDSALYLCASSSGTLNYGYTFGSGTRLTVV.

The DNA of the CDR3 is TGCGCCAGCAGCCAAGGAGGATCAACAGGGTCAGCTAATGAAAAACTGTTTTTT. This gives the protein CASSQGGSTGSANEKLFF. This chain links TRBV4-3 with TRBJ1-4; a possible D gene is TRBD1 (6 bases). Germline V lookup: CDR1 LGHNA, CDR2 YSLEER. This CDR3 has 18 amino acids. Between the trimmed V and J ends, which lost 1 base and 3 bases, there was a span of 18 bases.

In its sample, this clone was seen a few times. The CDR3 DNA reads as TGTGCCTGCCAGGACTCCAAATTGACTTACGAGCAGTACTTC. The encoded protein is CACQDSKLTYEQYF. V gene TRBV30 combines with J gene TRBJ2-7, with a weak D call TRBD2 (5 bases). V was trimmed by 6 bases and J by 4 bases, leaving 19 bases between them. This CDR3 spans 14 amino acids. The V gene's germline CDR1 is GTSNPN and CDR2 SVGIG (reference sequence).

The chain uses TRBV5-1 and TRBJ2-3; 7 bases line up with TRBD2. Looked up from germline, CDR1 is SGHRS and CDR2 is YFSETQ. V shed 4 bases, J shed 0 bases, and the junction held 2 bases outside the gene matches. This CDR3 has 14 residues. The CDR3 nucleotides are TGCGCCAGCAGCGACGGGGGGAGCACAGATACGCAGTATTTT. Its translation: CASSDGGSTDTQYF.

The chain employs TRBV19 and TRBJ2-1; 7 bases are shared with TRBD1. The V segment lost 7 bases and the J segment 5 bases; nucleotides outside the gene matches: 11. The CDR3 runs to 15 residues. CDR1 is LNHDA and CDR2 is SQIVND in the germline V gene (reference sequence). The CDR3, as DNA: TGTGCCAGTACCCTAGGGACAGCGCTCCACAATGAGCAGTTCTTC. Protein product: CASTLGTALHNEQFF.

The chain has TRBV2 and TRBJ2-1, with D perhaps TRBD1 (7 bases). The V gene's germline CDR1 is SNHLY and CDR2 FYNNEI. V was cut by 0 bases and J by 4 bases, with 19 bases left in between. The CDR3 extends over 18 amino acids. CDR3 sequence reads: CASSEARPRQGLYNEQFF. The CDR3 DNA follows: TGTGCCAGCAGTGAAGCGCGTCCCCGACAGGGACTTTACAATGAGCAGTTCTTC. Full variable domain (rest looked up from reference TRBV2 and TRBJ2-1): EPEVTQTPSHQVTQMGQEVILRCVPISNHLYFYWYRQILGQKVEFLVSFYNNEISEKSEIFDDQFSVERPDGSNFTLKIRSTKLEDSAMYFCASSEARPRQGLYNEQFFGPGTRLTVL.

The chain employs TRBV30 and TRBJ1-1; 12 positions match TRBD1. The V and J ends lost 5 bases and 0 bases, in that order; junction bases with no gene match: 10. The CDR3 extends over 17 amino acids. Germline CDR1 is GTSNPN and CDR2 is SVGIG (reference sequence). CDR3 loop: CAWQAGTGGLMNTEAFF. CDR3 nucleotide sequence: TGTGCCTGGCAGGCCGGGACAGGGGGCTTAATGAACACTGAAGCTTTCTTT.

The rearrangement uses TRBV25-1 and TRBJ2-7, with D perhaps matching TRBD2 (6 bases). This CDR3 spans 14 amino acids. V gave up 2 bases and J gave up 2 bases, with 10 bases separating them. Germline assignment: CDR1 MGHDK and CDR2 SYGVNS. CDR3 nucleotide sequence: TGTGCCAGCAGTGAACGACTAGACACCTACGAGCAGTACTTC. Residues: CASSERLDTYEQYF.

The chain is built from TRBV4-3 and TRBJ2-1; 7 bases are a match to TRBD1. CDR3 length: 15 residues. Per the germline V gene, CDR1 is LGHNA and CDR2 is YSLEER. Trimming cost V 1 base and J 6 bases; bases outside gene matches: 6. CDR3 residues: CASSQVGDRANEQFF. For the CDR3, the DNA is TGCGCCAGCAGCCAAGTAGGAGACAGGGCCAATGAGCAGTTCTTC.

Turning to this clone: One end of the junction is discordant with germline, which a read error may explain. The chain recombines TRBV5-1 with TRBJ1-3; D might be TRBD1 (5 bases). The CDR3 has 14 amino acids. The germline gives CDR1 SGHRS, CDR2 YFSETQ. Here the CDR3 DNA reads TGCGCCAGCAGTTTGGATACAGGCGGAAACACCATATATTTT. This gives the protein CASSLDTGGNTIYF.

CDR3 nucleotide sequence: TGTGCCAGTAGTATATCGGGGGGGGCCGAGCAGTACTTC. It yields the protein CASSISGGAEQYF. V usage is TRBV19 and J usage is TRBJ2-7; 8 nucleotides align to TRBD2. Trimming removed 2 bases from V and 6 bases from J; junction bases left unmatched: 3. The CDR3 is 13 residues long. From germline, CDR1 is LNHDA and CDR2 SQIVND (reference sequence).

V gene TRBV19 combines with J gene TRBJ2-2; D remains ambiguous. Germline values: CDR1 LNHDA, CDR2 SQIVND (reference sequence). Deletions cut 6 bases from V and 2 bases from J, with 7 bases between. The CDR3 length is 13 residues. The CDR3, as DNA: TGTGCCAGTAGGTGGAGCAACACCGGGGAGCTGTTTTTT. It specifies CASRWSNTGELFF.

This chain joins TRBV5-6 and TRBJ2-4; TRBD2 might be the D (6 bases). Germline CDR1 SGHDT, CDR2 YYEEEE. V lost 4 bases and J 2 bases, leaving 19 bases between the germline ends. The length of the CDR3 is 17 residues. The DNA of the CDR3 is TGTGCCAGCAGCAGCCCCGCGGGGCGGCTAACCAAAAACATTCAGTACTTC. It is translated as CASSSPAGRLTKNIQYF.

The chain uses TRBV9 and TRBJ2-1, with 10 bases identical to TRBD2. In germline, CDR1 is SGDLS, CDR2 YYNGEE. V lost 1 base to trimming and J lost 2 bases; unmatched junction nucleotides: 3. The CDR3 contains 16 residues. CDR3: CASSVRLAGAYNEQFF. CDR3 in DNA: TGTGCCAGCAGCGTAAGGCTAGCGGGAGCCTACAATGAGCAGTTCTTC.